The clone carrying this T cell receptor (beta chain) was observed a single time. The antigen remains undetermined. The source of the sample is a study of T cell responses to AZD1222 COVID-19 vaccine. The CDR3 totals 13 residues. Per germline, CDR1 MDHEN and CDR2 SYDVKM. Trimming cost V 5 bases and J 7 bases; bases outside gene matches: 5. The study, taken as a whole, reports: Receipt of two AZD1222 doses was followed by a rise in Spike-specific TCR breadth and depth. Among those given AZD1222, only five or six were seropositive at baseline. Regions left unmutated in variants are reportedly the target of nearly half of spike-specific TCRs.

Profiled with immunoSEQ multiplex PCR; TCRdb holds only in-frame clones, not every one. Found here are tens of thousands of clones, 88% of them singletons; the top ten hold about 12%. The source was peripheral blood, collected 28 days after the second AZD1222 dose. The V gene is TRBV28, the J gene TRBJ1-5, with TRBD1 matching over 7 bases. The sequence derives from an adult who received the AZD1222 COVID-19 vaccine. This chain's CDR3 is CASSVQGGQPQHF. For the CDR3, the DNA is TGTGCCAGCAGTGTCCAGGGGGGCCAGCCCCAGCATTTT.